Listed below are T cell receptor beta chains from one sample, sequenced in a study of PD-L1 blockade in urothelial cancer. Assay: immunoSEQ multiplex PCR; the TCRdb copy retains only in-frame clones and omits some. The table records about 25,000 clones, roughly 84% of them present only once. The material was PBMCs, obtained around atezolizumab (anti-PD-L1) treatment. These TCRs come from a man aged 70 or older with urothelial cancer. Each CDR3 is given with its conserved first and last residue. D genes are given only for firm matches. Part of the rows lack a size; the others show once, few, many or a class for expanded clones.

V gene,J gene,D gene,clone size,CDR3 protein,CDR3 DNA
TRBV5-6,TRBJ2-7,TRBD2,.,CASSGTSGSYVQYF,TGTGCCAGTTCGGGGACTAGCGGGAGCTACGTGCAGTACTTC
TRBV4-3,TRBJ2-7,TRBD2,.,CASSQDVRTSDDEQYF,TGCGCCAGCAGCCAAGATGTTCGAACTAGCGACGACGAGCAGTACTTC
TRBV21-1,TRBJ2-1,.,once,CASSKARGRTYNEQFF,TGTGCCAGCAGCAAAGCGCGGGGCAGGACCTACAATGAGCAGTTCTTC
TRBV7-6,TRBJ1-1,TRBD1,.,CASSLDPGQVNTEAFF,TGTGCCAGCAGCTTAGACCCGGGACAGGTGAACACTGAAGCTTTCTTT
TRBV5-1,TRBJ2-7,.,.,CASSLDRGSNEQYF,TGCGCCAGCAGCTTGGATCGGGGGTCAAACGAGCAGTACTTC
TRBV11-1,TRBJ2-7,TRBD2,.,CASSARTSGVYEQYF,TGTGCCAGCAGCGCCCGGACTAGCGGGGTCTACGAGCAGTACTTC
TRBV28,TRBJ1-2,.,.,CASSSGRNYGYTF,TGTGCCAGCAGTTCCGGCAGGAACTATGGCTACACCTTC
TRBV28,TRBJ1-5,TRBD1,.,CASSSTQGTQHF,TGTGCCAGCAGTAGTACACAGGGGACCCAGCATTTT
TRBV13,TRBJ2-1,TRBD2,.,CASSLGPSGSNEQFF,TGTGCCAGCAGCTTAGGCCCTAGCGGGAGCAATGAGCAGTTCTTC
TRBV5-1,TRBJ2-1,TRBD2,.,CASSPNWTSAYNEQFF,TGCGCCAGCAGCCCGAACTGGACTAGCGCCTACAATGAGCAGTTCTTC
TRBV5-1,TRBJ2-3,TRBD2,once,CASSFGTSGSTDTQYF,TGCGCCAGCAGCTTTGGTACTAGCGGTAGCACAGATACGCAGTATTTT
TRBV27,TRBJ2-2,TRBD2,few,CASSQSGRFTGELFF,TGTGCCAGCAGCCAGAGCGGGAGATTCACCGGGGAGCTGTTTTTT
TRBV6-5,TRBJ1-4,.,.,CASSLGGRGEKLFF,TGTGCCAGCAGTTTAGGGGGAAGGGGTGAAAAACTGTTTTTT
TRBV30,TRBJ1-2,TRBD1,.,CALATGGSYTF,TGTGCCTTGGCGACAGGGGGTAGCTACACCTTC
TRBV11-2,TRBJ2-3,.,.,CASSLVPGDTQYF,TGTGCCAGCAGCTTAGTTCCAGGGGATACGCAGTATTTT
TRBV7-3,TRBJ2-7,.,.,CASSSNRGDEQYF,TGTGCCAGCAGCTCCAATAGGGGTGACGAGCAGTACTTC
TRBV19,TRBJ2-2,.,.,CASSRSSPRTGELFF,TGTGCCAGTAGTAGAAGTAGTCCCCGCACCGGGGAGCTGTTTTTT
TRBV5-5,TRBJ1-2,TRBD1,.,CASSLAQTGGSYGYTF,TGTGCCAGCAGCTTGGCCCAGACAGGGGGCTCCTATGGCTACACCTTC
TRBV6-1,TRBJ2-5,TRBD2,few,CASRKLAAQETQYF,TGTGCCAGCAGGAAGCTAGCGGCCCAAGAGACCCAGTACTTC
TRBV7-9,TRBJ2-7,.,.,CASSSPETRHEQYF,TGTGCCAGCAGCTCTCCCGAGACTAGGCACGAGCAGTACTTC
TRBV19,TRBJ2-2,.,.,CASASGISTGELFF,TGTGCCAGTGCCTCAGGGATTAGCACCGGGGAGCTGTTTTTT
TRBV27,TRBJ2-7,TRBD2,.,CASSPMSGSMLEQYF,TGTGCCAGCAGTCCGATGAGCGGGAGTATGCTCGAGCAGTACTTC
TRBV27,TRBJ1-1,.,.,CASSLGQTNTEAFF,TGTGCCAGCAGTTTAGGGCAGACAAACACTGAAGCTTTCTTT
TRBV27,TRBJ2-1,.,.,CASSFGPVDEQFF,TGTGCCAGCAGTTTTGGTCCGGTCGATGAGCAGTTCTTC
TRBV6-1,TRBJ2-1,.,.,CASSEFGHSINNEQFF,TGTGCCAGCAGTGAATTTGGGCACTCGATTAACAATGAGCAGTTCTTC
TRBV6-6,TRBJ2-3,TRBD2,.,CATTGTTSGRTQYF,TGTGCCACCACCGGGACTACCTCGGGTCGTACGCAGTATTTT
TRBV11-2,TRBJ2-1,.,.,CASSLDRGAGLYNEQFF,TGTGCCAGCAGCTTAGATCGGGGGGCAGGACTCTACAATGAGCAGTTCTTC
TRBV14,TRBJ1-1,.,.,CASSQLQAPNTEAFF,TGTGCCAGCAGCCAACTACAGGCGCCTAACACTGAAGCTTTCTTT
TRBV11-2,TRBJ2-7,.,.,CASSFTTAYEQYF,TGTGCCAGCAGCTTCACCACAGCCTACGAGCAGTACTTC
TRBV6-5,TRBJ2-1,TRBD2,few,CASSRTSGRGNEQFF,TGTGCCAGCAGCCGTACTAGCGGGAGGGGTAATGAGCAGTTCTTC
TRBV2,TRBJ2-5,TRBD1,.,CASRKGQGFTRWGQETQYF,TGTGCCAGCAGAAAGGGACAGGGATTTACCCGGTGGGGGCAAGAGACCCAGTACTTC
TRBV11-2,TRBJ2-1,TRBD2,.,CASSPSSGGYNEQFF,TGTGCCAGCAGTCCTTCTAGCGGGGGTTACAATGAGCAGTTCTTC
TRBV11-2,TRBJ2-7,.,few,CASSFASDYEQYF,TGTGCCAGCAGCTTCGCTAGCGACTACGAGCAGTACTTC
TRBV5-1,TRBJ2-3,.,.,CASSLADTQYF,TGCGCCAGCAGCTTGGCTGATACGCAGTATTTT
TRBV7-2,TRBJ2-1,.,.,CASSLASRKIQFF,TGTGCCAGCAGCTTAGCTAGCCGAAAGATCCAGTTCTTC
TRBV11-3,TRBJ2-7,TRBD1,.,CASGEGQGYEQYF,TGTGCCAGCGGCGAGGGACAGGGCTACGAGCAGTACTTC
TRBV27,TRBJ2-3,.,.,CASSPRQPDTQYF,TGTGCCAGCAGTCCAAGACAGCCAGATACGCAGTATTTT
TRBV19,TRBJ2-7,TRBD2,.,CASSNEAGEYEQYF,TGTGCCAGTAGTAATGAGGCGGGAGAGTACGAGCAGTACTTC
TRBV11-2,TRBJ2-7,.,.,CASSPGGFDYEQYF,TGTGCCAGCAGCCCCGGGGGTTTTGACTACGAGCAGTACTTC
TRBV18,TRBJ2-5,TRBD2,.,CASSPLDFQREETQYF,TGTGCCAGCTCACCACTCGACTTTCAGCGGGAGGAGACCCAGTACTTC
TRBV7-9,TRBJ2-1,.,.,CASSLGGDEQFF,TGTGCCAGCAGCTTAGGGGGGGATGAGCAGTTCTTC
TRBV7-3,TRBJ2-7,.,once,CASSLTPSPYEQYF,TGTGCCAGCAGCTTAACCCCCAGTCCCTACGAGCAGTACTTC
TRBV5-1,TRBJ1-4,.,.,CASSQDSTNEKLFF,TGCGCCAGCAGCCAGGATTCAACTAATGAAAAACTGTTTTTT
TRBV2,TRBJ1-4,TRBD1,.,CASDTGGIGEKLFF,TGTGCCAGCGACACAGGGGGAATTGGTGAAAAACTGTTTTTT
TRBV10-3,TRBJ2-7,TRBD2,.,CAISEMREYYEQYF,TGTGCCATCAGTGAAATGCGGGAGTACTACGAGCAGTACTTC
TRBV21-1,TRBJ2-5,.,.,CASSKVQGRKETQYF,TGTGCCAGCAGCAAAGTACAGGGAAGAAAAGAGACCCAGTACTTC
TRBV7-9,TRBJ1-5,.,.,CASTNSGGIQPQHF,TGTGCCAGCACCAACTCGGGGGGAATCCAGCCCCAGCATTTT
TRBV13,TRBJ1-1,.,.,CASSSRRGNEAFF,TGTGCCAGCAGCTCCCGTAGGGGGAATGAAGCTTTCTTT
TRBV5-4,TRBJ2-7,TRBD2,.,CASSPRLAGREYEQYF,TGTGCCAGCAGCCCCCGACTAGCGGGACGTGAGTACGAGCAGTACTTC
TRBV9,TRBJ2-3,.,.,CASSVGYSSTDTQYF,TGTGCCAGCAGCGTAGGATACTCTAGCACAGATACGCAGTATTTT
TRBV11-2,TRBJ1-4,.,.,CASSLNYGSQEKLFF,TGTGCCAGCAGCCTAAACTACGGGAGCCAAGAAAAACTGTTTTTT
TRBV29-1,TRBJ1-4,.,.,CSVSTGPRGEKLFF,TGCAGCGTTTCGACGGGACCAAGGGGGGAAAAACTGTTTTTT